Given below is one T cell receptor (beta chain) in context. What it binds is not known. V gave up 5 bases and J gave up 0 bases, with 10 bases separating them. This CDR3 region has 15 residues. Germline CDR1 KGHDR, CDR2 SFDVKD. These data belong to a study of T-cell reconstitution after alpha-beta-depleted transplantation in children. TCRbeta library preparation incorporated unique molecular identifiers. TCRdb recomputed calls from the PCR reads with MiXCR, one row per CDR3 protein. The profile shows around 450,000 distinct CDR3 sequences, about 10% of them singletons. Study observations and caveats: Some patients' high day-60 TCRbeta diversity was attributed to recipient cells surviving conditioning. Newly generated T cells supplied most T-cell counts and diversity one year post-transplant. It was reported that alpha-beta T cells came from several hundred expanded graft clones (about two months after transplant).

V gene TRBV24-1 combines with J gene TRBJ2-1; D not resolved. The material sequenced was PBMCs, taken before TCRalphabeta/CD19-depleted stem cell transplant. The sequence was collected from a child aged 2 to 10 with inherited bone marrow failure, due to receive a stem cell transplant. The CDR3 spells CATSVGRSSYNEQFF. Written as DNA, the CDR3 is TGTGCCACCAGTGTTGGTAGGAGCTCCTACAATGAGCAGTTCTTC.